This T cell receptor (beta chain) originates from a study of cytomegalovirus exposure and HLA in healthy donors. In germline, CDR1 is MDHEN, CDR2 SYDVKM. J lost 6 bases, V lost 6 bases, and 9 bases had no gene match. This CDR3 is 15 amino acids long. The study, taken as a whole, reports: The authors assumed roughly uniform sequencing depth across donors for presence/absence analyses.

Remarks on this clone: Its antigen is unknown.

The PCR employed 60 Vbeta primers together with 13 Jbeta primers. The protocol was immunoSEQ multiplex PCR, while the TCRdb copy is restricted to in-frame clones and leaves out a portion. The sample has tens of thousands of clones, approximately 84% seen once. Sequencing was carried out using PBMCs. The chain recombines TRBV28 with TRBJ2-1; TRBD1 matches at 9 bases. The receptor was isolated from a girl aged 2 to 9 in good health and CMV-seropositive. CDR3 bases: TGTGCCAGCAGCCTCGGGACAGGGACCTCCAATGAGCAGTTCTTC. This codes for CASSLGTGTSNEQFF. Complete variable domain (other parts from reference TRBV28 and TRBJ2-1): DVKVTQSSRYLVKRTGEKVFLECVQDMDHENMFWYRQDPGLGLRLIYFSYDVKMKEKGDIPEGYSVSREKKERFSLILESASTNQTSMYLCASSLGTGTSNEQFFGPGTRLTVL.